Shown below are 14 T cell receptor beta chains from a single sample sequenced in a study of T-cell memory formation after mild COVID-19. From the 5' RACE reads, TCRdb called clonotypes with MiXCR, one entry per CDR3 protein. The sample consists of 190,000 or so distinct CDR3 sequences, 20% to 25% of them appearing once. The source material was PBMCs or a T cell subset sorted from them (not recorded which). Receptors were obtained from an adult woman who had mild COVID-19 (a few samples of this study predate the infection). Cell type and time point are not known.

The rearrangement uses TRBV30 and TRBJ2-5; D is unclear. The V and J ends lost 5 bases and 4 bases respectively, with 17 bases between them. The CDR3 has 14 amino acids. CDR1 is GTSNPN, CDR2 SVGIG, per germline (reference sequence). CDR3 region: CAWADRQYRETQYF. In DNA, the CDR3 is TGTGCCTGGGCGGACCGACAATATCGAGAGACCCAGTACTTC.

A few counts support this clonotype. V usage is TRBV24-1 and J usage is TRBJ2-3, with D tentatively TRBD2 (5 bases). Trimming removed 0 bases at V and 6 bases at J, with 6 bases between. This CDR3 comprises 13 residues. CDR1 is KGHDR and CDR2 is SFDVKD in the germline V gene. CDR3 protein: CATSDLEGDTQYF. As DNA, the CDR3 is TGTGCCACCAGTGATTTGGAGGGTGATACGCAGTATTTT.

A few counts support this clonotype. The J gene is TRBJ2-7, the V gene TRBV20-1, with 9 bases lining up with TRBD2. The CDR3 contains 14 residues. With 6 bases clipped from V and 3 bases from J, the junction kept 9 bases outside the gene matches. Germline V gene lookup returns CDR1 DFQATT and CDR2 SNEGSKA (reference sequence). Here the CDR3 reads CSAGLGLADYEQYF. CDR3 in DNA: TGCAGTGCCGGGCTGGGACTAGCCGACTACGAGCAGTACTTC.

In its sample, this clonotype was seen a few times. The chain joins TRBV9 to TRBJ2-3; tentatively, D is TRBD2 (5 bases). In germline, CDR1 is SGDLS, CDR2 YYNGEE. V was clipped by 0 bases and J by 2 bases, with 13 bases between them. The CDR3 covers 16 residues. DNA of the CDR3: TGTGCCAGCAGCGTAGAAGGGCGGGTACACACAGATACGCAGTATTTT. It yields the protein CASSVEGRVHTDTQYF.

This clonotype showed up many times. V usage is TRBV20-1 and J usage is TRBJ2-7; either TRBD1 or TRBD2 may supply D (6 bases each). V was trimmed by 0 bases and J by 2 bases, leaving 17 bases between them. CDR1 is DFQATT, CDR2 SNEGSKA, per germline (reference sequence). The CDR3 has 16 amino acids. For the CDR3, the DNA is TGCAGTGCTAGAGATGGGGGCGGGACGGAGGCCTACGAGCAGTACTTC. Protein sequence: CSARDGGGTEAYEQYF.

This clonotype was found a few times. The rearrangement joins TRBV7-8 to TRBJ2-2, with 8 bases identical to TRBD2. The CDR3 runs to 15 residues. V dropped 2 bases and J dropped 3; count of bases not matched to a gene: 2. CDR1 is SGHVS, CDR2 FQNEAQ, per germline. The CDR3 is CASSLLGGDTGELFF. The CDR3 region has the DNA TGTGCCAGCAGCTTACTCGGGGGGGACACCGGGGAGCTGTTTTTT.

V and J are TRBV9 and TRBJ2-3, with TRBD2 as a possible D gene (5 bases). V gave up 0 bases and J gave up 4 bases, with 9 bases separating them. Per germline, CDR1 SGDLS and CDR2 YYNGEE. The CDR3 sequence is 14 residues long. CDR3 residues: CASSVASSPDTQYF. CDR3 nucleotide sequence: TGTGCCAGCAGCGTAGCTAGCTCACCAGATACGCAGTATTTT.

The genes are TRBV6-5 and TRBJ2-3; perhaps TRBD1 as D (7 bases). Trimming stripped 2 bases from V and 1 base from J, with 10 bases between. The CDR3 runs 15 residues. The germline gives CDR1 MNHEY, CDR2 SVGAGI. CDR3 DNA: TGTGCCAGCAGTTACCTCAGGGGGGGCACAGATACGCAGTATTTT. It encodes CASSYLRGGTDTQYF.

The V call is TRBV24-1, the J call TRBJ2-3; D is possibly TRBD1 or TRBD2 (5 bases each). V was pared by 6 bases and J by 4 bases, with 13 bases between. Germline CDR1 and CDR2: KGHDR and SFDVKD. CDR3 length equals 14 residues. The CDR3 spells CATSSAGTADTQYF. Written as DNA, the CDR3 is TGTGCCACCAGTTCGGCAGGGACGGCAGATACGCAGTATTTT.

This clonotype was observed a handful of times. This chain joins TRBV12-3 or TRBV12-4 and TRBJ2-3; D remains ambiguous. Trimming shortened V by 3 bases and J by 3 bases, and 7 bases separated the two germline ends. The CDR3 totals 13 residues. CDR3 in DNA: TGTGCCAGCAGTTTTGTGGGGACAGATACGCAGTATTTT. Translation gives CASSFVGTDTQYF.

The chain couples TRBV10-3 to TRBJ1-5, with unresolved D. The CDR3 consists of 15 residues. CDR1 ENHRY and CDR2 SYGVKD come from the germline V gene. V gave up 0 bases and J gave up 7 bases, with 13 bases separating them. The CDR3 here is CAISESPDRAQPQHF. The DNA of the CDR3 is TGTGCCATCAGTGAGTCTCCGGATCGGGCCCAGCCCCAGCATTTT.

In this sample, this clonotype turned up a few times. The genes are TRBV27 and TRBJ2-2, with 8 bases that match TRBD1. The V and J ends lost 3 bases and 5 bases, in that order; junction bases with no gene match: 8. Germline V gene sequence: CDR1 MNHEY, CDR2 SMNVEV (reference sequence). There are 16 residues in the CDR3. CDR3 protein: CASSFWAGGWTGELFF. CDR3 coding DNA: TGTGCCAGCAGTTTTTGGGCAGGGGGCTGGACCGGGGAGCTGTTTTTT.

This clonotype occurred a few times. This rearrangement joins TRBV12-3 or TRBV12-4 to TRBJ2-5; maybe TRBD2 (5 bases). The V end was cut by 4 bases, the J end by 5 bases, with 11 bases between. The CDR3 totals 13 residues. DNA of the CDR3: TGTGCCAGCAGTTGGGGAGTAGGGGAGACCCAGTACTTC. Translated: CASSWGVGETQYF.

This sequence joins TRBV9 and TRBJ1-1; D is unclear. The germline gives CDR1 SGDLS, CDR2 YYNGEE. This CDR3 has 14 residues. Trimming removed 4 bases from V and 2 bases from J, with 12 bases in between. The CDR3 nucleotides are TGTGCCAGCAGCCCACGTGGGCCAAACACTGAAGCTTTCTTT. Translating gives CASSPRGPNTEAFF.